The present entry profiles one TCR beta chain with its context. The junction differs from germline at one of its ends, possibly a read error. The data were taken from a study of regulatory T cells in long-lasting Graves disease. Turning to the study itself: For a period under 3 months, newly diagnosed Graves' patients had taken antithyroid drugs.

CDR3 length equals 17 residues. Germline V gene data show CDR1 as SGHRS and CDR2 as YFSETQ. Regarding time point: newly diagnosed GD, antithyroid drugs for less than 3 months. TCR sequences were obtained from RNA taken from PBMCs. American Thyroid Association guidelines defined Graves' disease diagnosis. Building the TCR beta libraries relied on iRepertoire HTBI primers, and CDR3 regions underwent Arm-PCR. TCRdb independently ran MiXCR on the multiplex PCR reads; one entry per CDR3 protein. The sample consists of hundreds of thousands of distinct CDR3 sequences, about 16% of them appearing once. The same sample was also studied in work on T cells in Graves' hyperthyroidism and ophthalmopathy. Turning to that study: The HTBI primer set drove a first-round RT-PCR of the TCR CDR3.

This clonotype originated in a man younger than 30 with Graves disease. Here the sequenced sample was peripheral blood mononuclear cells (PBMCs), taken at new diagnosis, from a patient treated with antithyroid drugs. This sequence joins TRBV5-1 and TRBJ2-1; 13 bases are a match to TRBD2. The CDR3 reads CASSPTTGLAGINEQFF. The DNA for the CDR3 is TGTGCCAGCAGCCCTACGACGGGACTAGCGGGAATAAATGAGCAGTTCTTC. Full variable domain (rest looked up from reference TRBV5-1 and TRBJ2-1): KAGVTQTPRYLIKTRGQQVTLSCSPISGHRSVSWYQQTPGQGLQFLFEYFSETQRNKGNFPGRFSGRQFSNSRSEMNVSTLELGDSALYLCASSPTTGLAGINEQFFGPGTRLTVL.